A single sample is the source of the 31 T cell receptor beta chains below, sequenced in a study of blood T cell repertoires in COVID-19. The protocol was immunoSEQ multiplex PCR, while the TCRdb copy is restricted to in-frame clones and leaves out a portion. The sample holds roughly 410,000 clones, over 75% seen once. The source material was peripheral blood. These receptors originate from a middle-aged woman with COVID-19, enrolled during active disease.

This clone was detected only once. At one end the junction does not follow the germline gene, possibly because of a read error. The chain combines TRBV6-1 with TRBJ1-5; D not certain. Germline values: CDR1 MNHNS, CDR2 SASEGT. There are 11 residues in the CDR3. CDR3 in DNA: TGTGCCAGCAGTGACAATCCGCCCCAGCATTTT. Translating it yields CASSDNPPQHF.

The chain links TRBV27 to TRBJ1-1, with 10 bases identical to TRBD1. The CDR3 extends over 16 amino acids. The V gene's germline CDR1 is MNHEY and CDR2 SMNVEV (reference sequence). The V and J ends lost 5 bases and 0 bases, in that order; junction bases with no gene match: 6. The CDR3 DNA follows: TGTGCCAGCAGTACTTGGACAGGGGGGGTGAACACTGAAGCTTTCTTT. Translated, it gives CASSTWTGGVNTEAFF.

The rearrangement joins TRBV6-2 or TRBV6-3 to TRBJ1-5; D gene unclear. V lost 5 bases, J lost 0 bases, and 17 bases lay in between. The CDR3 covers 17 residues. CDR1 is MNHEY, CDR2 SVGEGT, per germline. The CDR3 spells CASSHHLLRDSNQPQHF. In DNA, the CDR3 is TGTGCCAGCAGTCACCACCTTTTGAGGGATAGCAATCAGCCCCAGCATTTT.

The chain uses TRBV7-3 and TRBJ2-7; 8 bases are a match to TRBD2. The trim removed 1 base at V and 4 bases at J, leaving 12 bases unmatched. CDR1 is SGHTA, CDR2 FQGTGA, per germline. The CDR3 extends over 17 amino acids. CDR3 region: CASSLSGGRGPHYEQYF. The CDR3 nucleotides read TGTGCCAGCAGCTTAAGCGGGGGGCGGGGCCCTCATTACGAGCAGTACTTC.

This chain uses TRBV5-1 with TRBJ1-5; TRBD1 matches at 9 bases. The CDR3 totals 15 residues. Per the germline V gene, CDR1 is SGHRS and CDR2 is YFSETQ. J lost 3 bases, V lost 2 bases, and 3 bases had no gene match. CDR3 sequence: CASSFGTGNNQPQHF. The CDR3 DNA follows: TGCGCCAGCAGCTTTGGGACAGGGAACAATCAGCCCCAGCATTTT. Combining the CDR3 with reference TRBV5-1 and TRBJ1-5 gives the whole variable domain KAGVTQTPRYLIKTRGQQVTLSCSPISGHRSVSWYQQTPGQGLQFLFEYFSETQRNKGNFPGRFSGRQFSNSRSEMNVSTLELGDSALYLCASSFGTGNNQPQHFGDGTRLSIL.

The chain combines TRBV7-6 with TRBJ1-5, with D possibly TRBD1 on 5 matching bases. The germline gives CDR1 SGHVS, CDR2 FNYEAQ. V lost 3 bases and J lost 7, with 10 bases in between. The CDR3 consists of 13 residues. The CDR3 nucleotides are TGTGCCAGCAGCTTGTCTTGGGGCCAGCCCCAGCATTTT. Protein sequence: CASSLSWGQPQHF.

The CDR3 protein is CASSLVRSLRTDTQYF. The CDR3 bases are TGTGCCAGCAGCTTGGTACGGTCCCTTCGCACAGATACGCAGTATTTT. The chain is built from TRBV7-2 and TRBJ2-3; D is undetermined. V gave up 3 bases and J gave up 1 base, with 14 bases separating them. This CDR3 contains 16 residues. CDR1 and CDR2 from the germline V gene are SGHTA and FQGNSA.

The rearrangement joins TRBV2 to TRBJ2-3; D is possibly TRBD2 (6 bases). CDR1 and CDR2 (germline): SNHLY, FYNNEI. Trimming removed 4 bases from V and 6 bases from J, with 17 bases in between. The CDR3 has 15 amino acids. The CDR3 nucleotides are TGTGCCAGCAGTGCCTACGGGACTCCCGAGGATACGCAGTATTTT. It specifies CASSAYGTPEDTQYF.

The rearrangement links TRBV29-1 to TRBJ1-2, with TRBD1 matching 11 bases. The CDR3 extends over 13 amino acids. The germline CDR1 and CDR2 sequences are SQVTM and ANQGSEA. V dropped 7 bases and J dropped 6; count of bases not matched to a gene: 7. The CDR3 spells CSASPGQGDGYTF. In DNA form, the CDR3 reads TGCAGCGCCAGTCCGGGACAGGGGGATGGCTACACCTTC.

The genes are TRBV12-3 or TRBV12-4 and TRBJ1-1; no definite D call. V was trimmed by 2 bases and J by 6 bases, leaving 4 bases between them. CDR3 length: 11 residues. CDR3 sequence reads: CASSLQAEAFF. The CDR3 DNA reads TGTGCCAGCAGTTTACAGGCTGAAGCTTTCTTT.

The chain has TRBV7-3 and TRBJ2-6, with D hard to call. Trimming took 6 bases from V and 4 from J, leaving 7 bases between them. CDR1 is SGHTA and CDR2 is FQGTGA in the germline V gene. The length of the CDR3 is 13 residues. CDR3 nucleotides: TGTGCCAGCAGGCAGGTGGGGGCCAACGTCCTGACTTTC. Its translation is CASRQVGANVLTF.

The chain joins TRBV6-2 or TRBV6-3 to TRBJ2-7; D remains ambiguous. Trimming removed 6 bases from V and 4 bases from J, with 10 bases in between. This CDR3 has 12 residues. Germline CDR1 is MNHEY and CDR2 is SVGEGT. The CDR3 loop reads CASSFFLYEQYF. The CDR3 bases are TGTGCCAGCAGCTTCTTTCTTTACGAGCAGTACTTC.

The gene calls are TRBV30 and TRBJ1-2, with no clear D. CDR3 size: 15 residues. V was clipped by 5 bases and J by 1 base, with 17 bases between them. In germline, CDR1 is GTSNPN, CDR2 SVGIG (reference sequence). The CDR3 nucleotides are TGTGCCTGGGCTGAACCGCGGGGTTTTAACTATGGCTACACCTTC. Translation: CAWAEPRGFNYGYTF.

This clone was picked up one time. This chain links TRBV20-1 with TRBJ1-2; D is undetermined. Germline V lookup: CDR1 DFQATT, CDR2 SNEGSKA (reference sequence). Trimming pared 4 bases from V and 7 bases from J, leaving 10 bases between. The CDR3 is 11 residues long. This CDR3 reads CSATGDLGYTF. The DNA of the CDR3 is TGCAGTGCTACCGGGGATCTTGGCTACACCTTC.

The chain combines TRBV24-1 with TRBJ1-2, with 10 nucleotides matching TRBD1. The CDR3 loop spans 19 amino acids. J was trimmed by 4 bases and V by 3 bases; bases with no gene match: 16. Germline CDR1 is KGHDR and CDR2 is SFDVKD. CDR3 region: CATSDARPMGDRGFYGYTF. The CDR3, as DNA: TGTGCCACCAGTGATGCACGACCAATGGGGGACAGGGGATTCTATGGCTACACCTTC.

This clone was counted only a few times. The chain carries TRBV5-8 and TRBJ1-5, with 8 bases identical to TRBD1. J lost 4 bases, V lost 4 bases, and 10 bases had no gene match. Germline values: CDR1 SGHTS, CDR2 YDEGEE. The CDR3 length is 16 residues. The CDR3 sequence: CASSTHRQGRNQPQHF. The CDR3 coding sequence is TGTGCCAGCAGCACACATAGACAGGGGAGGAATCAGCCCCAGCATTTT.

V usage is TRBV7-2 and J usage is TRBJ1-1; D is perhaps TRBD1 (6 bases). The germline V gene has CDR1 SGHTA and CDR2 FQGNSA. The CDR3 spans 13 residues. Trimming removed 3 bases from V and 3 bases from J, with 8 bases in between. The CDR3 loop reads CASSFGQHTEAFF. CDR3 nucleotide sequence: TGTGCCAGCAGCTTTGGACAGCACACTGAAGCTTTCTTT.

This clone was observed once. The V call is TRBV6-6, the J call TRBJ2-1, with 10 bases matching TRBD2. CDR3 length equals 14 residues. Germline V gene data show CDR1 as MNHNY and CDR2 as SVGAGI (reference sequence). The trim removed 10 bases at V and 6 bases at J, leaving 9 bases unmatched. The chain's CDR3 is CATRPGLASNEQFF. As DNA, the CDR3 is TGTGCCACTCGTCCGGGACTAGCGAGCAATGAGCAGTTCTTC.

CDR3 DNA: TGTGCCAGCAGTGACCCCCGAAACGGTAATCAGCCCCAGCATTTT. It yields the protein CASSDPRNGNQPQHF. The chain employs TRBV2 and TRBJ1-5; D is undetermined. CDR1 SNHLY and CDR2 FYNNEI come from the germline V gene. The CDR3 sequence is 15 residues long. V dropped 3 bases and J dropped 4 bases, with 13 bases sitting between them.

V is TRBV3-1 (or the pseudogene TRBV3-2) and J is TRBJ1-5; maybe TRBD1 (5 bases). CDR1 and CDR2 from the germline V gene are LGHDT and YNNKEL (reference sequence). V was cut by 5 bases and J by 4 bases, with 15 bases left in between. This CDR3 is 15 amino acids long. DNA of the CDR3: TGTGCCAGCAGCGACGGGAAAGGGACTAATCAGCCCCAGCATTTT. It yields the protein CASSDGKGTNQPQHF.

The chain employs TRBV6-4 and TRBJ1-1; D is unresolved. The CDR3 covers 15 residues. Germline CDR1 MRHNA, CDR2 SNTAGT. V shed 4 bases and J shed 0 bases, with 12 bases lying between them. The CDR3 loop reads CASSVSTNMNTEAFF. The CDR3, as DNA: TGTGCCAGCAGTGTCTCAACCAACATGAACACTGAAGCTTTCTTT.

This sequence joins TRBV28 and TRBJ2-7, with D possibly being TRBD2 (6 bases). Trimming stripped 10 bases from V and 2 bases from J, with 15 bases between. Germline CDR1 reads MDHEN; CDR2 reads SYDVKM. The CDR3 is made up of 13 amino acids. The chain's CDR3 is CATKTGVPYEQYF. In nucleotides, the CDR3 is TGTGCCACCAAAACGGGGGTTCCCTACGAGCAGTACTTC.

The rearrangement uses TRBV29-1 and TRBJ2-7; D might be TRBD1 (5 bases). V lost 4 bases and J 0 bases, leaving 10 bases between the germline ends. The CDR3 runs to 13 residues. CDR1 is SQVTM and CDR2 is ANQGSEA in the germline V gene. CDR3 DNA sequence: TGCAGCGTTGGACAGCAGACCTCCTACGAGCAGTACTTC. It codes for CSVGQQTSYEQYF.

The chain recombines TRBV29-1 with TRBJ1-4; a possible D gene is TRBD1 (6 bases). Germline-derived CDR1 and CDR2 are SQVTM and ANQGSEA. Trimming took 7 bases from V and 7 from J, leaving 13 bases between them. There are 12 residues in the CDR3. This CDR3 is CSGWGQAEKLFF. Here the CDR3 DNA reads TGCAGCGGATGGGGGCAGGCTGAAAAACTGTTTTTT.

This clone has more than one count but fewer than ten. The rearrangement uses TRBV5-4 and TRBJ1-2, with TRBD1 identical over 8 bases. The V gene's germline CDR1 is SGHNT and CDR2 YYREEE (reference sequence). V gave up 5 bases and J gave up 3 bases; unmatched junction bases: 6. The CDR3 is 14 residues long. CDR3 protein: CASRPDRAHYGYTF. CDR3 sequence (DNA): TGTGCCAGCAGACCGGACAGGGCCCACTATGGCTACACCTTC.

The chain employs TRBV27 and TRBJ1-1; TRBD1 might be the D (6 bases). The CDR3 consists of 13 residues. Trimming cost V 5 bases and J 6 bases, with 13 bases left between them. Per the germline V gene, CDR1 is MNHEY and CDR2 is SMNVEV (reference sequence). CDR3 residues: CASSAQGSAEAFF. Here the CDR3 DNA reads TGTGCCAGCAGTGCACAGGGTTCTGCTGAAGCTTTCTTT.

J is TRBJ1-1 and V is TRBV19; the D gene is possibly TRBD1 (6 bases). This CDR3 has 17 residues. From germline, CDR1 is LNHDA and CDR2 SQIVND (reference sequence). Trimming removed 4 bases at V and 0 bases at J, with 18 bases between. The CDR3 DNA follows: TGTGCCAGTAGTAGGACAGCCACTGGGGGCATGAACACTGAAGCTTTCTTT. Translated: CASSRTATGGMNTEAFF. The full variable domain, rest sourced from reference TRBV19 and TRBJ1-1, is DGGITQSPKYLFRKEGQNVTLSCEQNLNHDAMYWYRQDPGQGLRLIYYSQIVNDFQKGDIAEGYSVSREKKESFPLTVTSAQKNPTAFYLCASSRTATGGMNTEAFFGQGTRLTVV.

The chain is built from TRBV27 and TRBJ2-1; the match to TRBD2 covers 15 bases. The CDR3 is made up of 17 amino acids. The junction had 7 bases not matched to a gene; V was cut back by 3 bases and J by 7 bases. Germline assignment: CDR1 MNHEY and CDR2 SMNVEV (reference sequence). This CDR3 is CASSFQGLAGGGNEQFF. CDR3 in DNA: TGTGCCAGCAGTTTCCAGGGACTAGCGGGAGGAGGGAATGAGCAGTTCTTC.

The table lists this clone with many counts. CDR3 coding DNA: TGTGCCAGCAGCGTCAGGGGAATAAATTCACCCCTCCACTTT. Amino acids: CASSVRGINSPLHF. The chain employs TRBV27 and TRBJ1-6; D is perhaps TRBD1 (6 bases). Looked up from germline, CDR1 is MNHEY and CDR2 is SMNVEV (reference sequence). The CDR3 sequence is 14 residues long. Deletions cut 6 bases from V and 7 bases from J, with 13 bases between.

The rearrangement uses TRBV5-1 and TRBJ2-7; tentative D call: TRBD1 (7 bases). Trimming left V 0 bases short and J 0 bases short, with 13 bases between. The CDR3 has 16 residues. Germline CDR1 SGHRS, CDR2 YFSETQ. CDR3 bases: TGCGCCAGCAGCTTGGGCGGGGACAGTCACTCCTACGAGCAGTACTTC. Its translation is CASSLGGDSHSYEQYF.

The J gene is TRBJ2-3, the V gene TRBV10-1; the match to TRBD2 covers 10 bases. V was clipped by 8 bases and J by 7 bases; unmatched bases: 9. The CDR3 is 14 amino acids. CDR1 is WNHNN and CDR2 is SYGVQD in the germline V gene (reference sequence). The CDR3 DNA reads TGCGCCAGCGCAGGGCTAGCGGGAGAAAATACGCAGTATTTT. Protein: CASAGLAGENTQYF.